The next 21 T cell receptor beta chains were all read from a single sample in a study of tumor-infiltrating lymphocytes in primary liver carcinoma. Constant-region priming of around 500 ng total RNA yielded TCR beta cDNA. Construction of TCR beta libraries relied on three successive nested multiplex PCR rounds employing slightly modified ARM-PCR. Rounds one and two of PCR, each of around 9 cycles, were primed with TRBV1-TRBV30 forward primers and a C-beta reverse primer. MiXCR was run by TCRdb on the multiplex PCR reads, yielding one entry per CDR3 protein. This sample has 300,000 to 350,000 distinct CDR3 sequences, with less than 65% found just once. Extraction also yielded germline DNA, while blood RNA was obtained from unsorted whole blood. Material: peripheral blood. These receptors came from a man aged 40-49 years with primary liver carcinoma and hepatitis B virus infection.

V usage is TRBV11-2 and J usage is TRBJ2-1, with 9 bases that match TRBD1. The germline CDR1 and CDR2 sequences are SGHAT and FQNNGV. The CDR3 loop spans 17 amino acids. After removal of 2 bases from V and 9 bases from J, the junction contained 14 bases not matched to a gene. The CDR3 nucleotides read TGTGCCAGCAGCTTAACCCACGGACAGGGGTACAGGGGTGAGCAGTTCTTC. Translation: CASSLTHGQGYRGEQFF.

Concerning this clonotype itself: The junction and the germline gene differ at one end; a read error may be behind it. The rearrangement uses TRBV11-1 and TRBJ2-7; D gene unclear. Germline V gives CDR1 SGHAT, CDR2 FQDESV (reference sequence). The CDR3 has 15 residues. The DNA of the CDR3 is TGTGCCAGCAGCTTAGAAGCAAGGGTTACCTACGAACAGTACTTC. Its translation: CASSLEARVTYEQYF.

Remarks on this clonotype: Sequence at one end of the junction differs from germline and may be a read error. V is TRBV4-1 and J is TRBJ1-1; D might be TRBD1 (6 bases). CDR3 length: 16 amino acids. Germline V gene lookup returns CDR1 MGHRA and CDR2 YSYEKL. Here the CDR3 reads CAGSQGATGINTEAFF. The CDR3 DNA reads as TGCGCCGGCAGCCAAGGAGCGACAGGTATCAACACTGAAGCTTTCTTT.

Remarks on this clonotype: A read error is possible here, since a much larger clone lies one base away. V and J are TRBV6-2 or TRBV6-3 and TRBJ2-2; D gene unclear. The CDR3 is made up of 13 amino acids. The V gene's germline CDR1 is MNHEY and CDR2 SVGEGT. Trimming cost V 4 bases and J 7 bases, with 10 bases left between them. As DNA, the CDR3 is TGTGCCAGCAGTTCCGTGGGCATCGGGGAGCTGTTTTTT. As protein: CASSSVGIGELFF.

The V gene is TRBV5-1, the J gene TRBJ2-3; 9 nucleotides align to TRBD2. J lost 2 bases, V lost 7 bases, and 8 bases had no gene match. Germline CDR1 reads SGHRS; CDR2 reads YFSETQ. CDR3 length equals 15 residues. The CDR3 reads CASGLAGQTTDTQYF. The CDR3 nucleotides read TGCGCCAGCGGCCTAGCGGGACAGACCACAGATACGCAGTATTTT.

Concerning this clonotype itself: One junction end does not reproduce the germline sequence, and a read error may be involved. The CDR3 loop is CANSFQETQYF. Here the CDR3 DNA reads TGTGCCAACAGCTTCCAAGAAACCCAGTACTTC. This chain uses TRBV11-2 with TRBJ2-5; D unresolved. The CDR3 covers 11 residues. The germline CDR1 and CDR2 sequences are SGHAT and FQNNGV.

This clonotype appeared once. A much larger clone is a single base away; this may be a read error. The J gene is TRBJ1-5, the V gene TRBV14; the D is unclear. Germline CDR1 SGHDN, CDR2 FVKESK. CDR3 length equals 15 residues. CDR3 protein: CANSQDGGFNQPQHF. The CDR3 region has the DNA TGTGCCAACAGCCAAGACGGCGGGTTCAATCAGCCCCAGCATTTT.

This chain uses TRBV10-3 with TRBJ2-1; TRBD1 agrees at 7 bases. The CDR3 has 14 residues. V shed 10 bases and J 7 bases; nucleotides not matched to a gene: 13. Germline loops: CDR1 ENHRY, CDR2 SYGVKD. The CDR3 DNA reads TGTGCCAACAACGACAGGGTGTCACGGAATGAGCAGTTCTTC. It is translated as CANNDRVSRNEQFF.

Remarks on this clonotype: A much larger clonotype is one base distant, so this may be a read error. The chain links TRBV4-1 to TRBJ2-6; the D gene is possibly TRBD1 (6 bases). Trimming cost V 1 base and J 2 bases, with 12 bases left between them. Germline CDR1 and CDR2: MGHRA and YSYEKL. This CDR3 region has 17 residues. The CDR3 DNA sequence: TGCGCCAGCAGCCAAGTGTCACCAGGGGCTGGGGCCAACGTCCTGACTTTC. Translating gives CASSQVSPGAGANVLTF.

About this clonotype: Relative to the germline gene, one junction end is altered; a read error may explain this. CDR3 nucleotides: TGTGCCAGCAGCCCACGGACAGAGTCGTACCAAGAAACCCAGTACTTC. Residues: CASSPRTESYQETQYF. The chain is built from TRBV11-2 and TRBJ2-5; D is possibly TRBD1 (6 bases). Germline CDR1 SGHAT, CDR2 FQNNGV. There are 16 residues in the CDR3.

Notes on this clonotype: A much larger clone is a single base away; this may be a read error. The chain recombines TRBV12-3 or TRBV12-4 with TRBJ2-1; either TRBD1 or TRBD2 may fit D (5 bases each). The CDR3 extends over 15 amino acids. The ends were cut back, 11 bases at V and 0 bases at J, with 17 bases in the middle. In nucleotides, the CDR3 is TGTGCCCCAAAGGTCGGGACCAGCTCCTACAATGAGCAGTTCTTC. This gives the protein CAPKVGTSSYNEQFF.

Notes on this clonotype: At one end the junction does not follow the germline gene, possibly because of a read error. This CDR3 is CVSSLGGSRYEQYF. The CDR3 coding sequence is TGTGTCAGCAGCTTAGGCGGGAGTCGGTACGAGCAGTACTTC. V usage is TRBV7-8 and J usage is TRBJ2-7; 7 positions match TRBD2. Germline-derived CDR1 and CDR2 are SGHVS and FQNEAQ. CDR3 size: 14 residues.

This clonotype has a single count. At one end the junction does not follow the germline gene, possibly because of a read error. The gene calls are TRBV10-3 and TRBJ1-1, with D tentatively TRBD1 (5 bases). The CDR3 has 14 amino acids. Germline V gene sequence: CDR1 ENHRY, CDR2 SYGVKD. CDR3 protein: CAIRTVGKDTGAFF. CDR3 DNA sequence: TGTGCCATCAGAACAGTGGGCAAGGACACTGGAGCTTTCTTT.

This chain links TRBV6-5 with TRBJ2-1, with D perhaps matching TRBD2 (6 bases). CDR1 and CDR2 (germline): MNHEY, SVGAGI. V was shortened by 7 bases and J by 1 base, with 17 bases between the two germline ends. The CDR3 is made up of 16 amino acids. CDR3 nucleotide sequence: TGTGCCAGCACTGACAGCGGGCGCGAATCCTACAATGAGCAGTTCTTC. Amino acids: CASTDSGRESYNEQFF.

Points on this clonotype: A read error may account for a junction end that differs from germline. This sequence joins TRBV11-2 and TRBJ1-2; tentatively, D is TRBD1 (5 bases). Germline V gene sequence: CDR1 SGHAT, CDR2 FQNNGV. The length of the CDR3 is 12 residues. The CDR3 loop reads CASSLEQVSGTF. DNA for the CDR3: TGTGCCAGCAGCTTGGAACAGGTGTCGGGCACATTC.

A few counts support this clonotype. The J gene is TRBJ1-5, the V gene TRBV12-3 or TRBV12-4; D unclear. The CDR3 spans 12 residues. V was shortened by 6 bases and J by 7 bases, with 10 bases between the two germline ends. CDR3 sequence reads: CASRTVGQPQHF. As DNA, the CDR3 is TGTGCCAGCAGGACGGTGGGACAGCCCCAGCATTTT.

Concerning this clonotype itself: No conserved phenylalanine or tryptophan ends this CDR3, so it is likely a read error. The chain is built from TRBV11-1 and TRBJ2-1; maybe TRBD2 (5 bases). Trimming removed 4 bases at V and 5 bases at J, with 15 bases between. This CDR3 has 15 residues. Germline V CDR1 and CDR2: SGHAT, FQDESV (reference sequence). CDR3 bases: TGTGCCAGCAGCTACAACAGAGGTAGCGACAATGAGCAGTTCTCC. It encodes CASSYNRGSDNEQFS.

A remark on this clonotype: One end of the junction does not line up with germline, which may come from a read error. The gene calls are TRBV28 and TRBJ2-1; D is perhaps TRBD1 or TRBD2 (5 bases each). CDR3 length: 16 residues. Germline CDR1 is MDHEN and CDR2 is SYDVKM. The CDR3 reads CASSSIDFGTYNEQLF. The CDR3 nucleotides are TGTGCCAGCAGTTCCATCGACTTCGGGACCTACAATGAGCAGCTCTTC.

This clonotype is a singleton in its sample. A junction end diverges from the germline sequence, so it may reflect a read error. The chain couples TRBV29-1 to TRBJ2-5, with TRBD1 identical over 8 bases. The CDR3 sequence is 15 residues long. Per the germline V gene, CDR1 is SQVTM and CDR2 is ANQGSEA. DNA for the CDR3: TGCAGGGTTGAAGATAATGACAGGGGTGAAGAGACCCAGTACTTC. Protein product: CRVEDNDRGEETQYF.

With regard to this clonotype: The junction differs from germline at one of its ends, possibly a read error. The rearrangement uses TRBV5-5 and TRBJ2-1, with 12 bases lining up with TRBD1. This CDR3 is built from 16 residues. CDR1 and CDR2 (germline): SGHKS, YYEKEE (reference sequence). CDR3 protein: CTSSLVGQGADNEQFF. The CDR3 bases are TGCACCAGCAGCTTGGTGGGACAGGGGGCGGACAATGAGCAGTTCTTC. Drawing the rest from reference TRBV5-5 and TRBJ2-1, the complete variable domain is DAGVTQSPTHLIKTRGQQVTLRCSPISGHKSVSWYQQVLGQGPQFIFQYYEKEERGRGNFPDRFSARQFPNYSSELNVNALLLGDSALYLCTSSLVGQGADNEQFFGPGTRLTVL.

The V gene is TRBV11-2, the J gene TRBJ2-7, with D perhaps matching TRBD1 (6 bases). This CDR3 region has 15 residues. Trimming took 1 base from V and 3 from J, leaving 13 bases between them. CDR1 is SGHAT, CDR2 FQNNGV, per germline. CDR3 region: CASSLVITRGYEQYF. The CDR3 coding sequence is TGTGCCAGCAGCTTAGTAATTACCAGGGGCTACGAGCAGTACTTC.